This TCR beta chain was identified in a study of CD8+ T cells in alopecia areata. The overall study: Tofacitinib lasted 6 to 18 months, then 6 months off drug.

V shed 1 base and J shed 5 bases, with 14 bases lying between them. This CDR3 region has 14 residues. Per the germline V gene, CDR1 is GTSNPN and CDR2 is SVGIG (reference sequence). This clone turned up a few times. Its cognate antigen is unknown. Broader study findings: Scalp samples also contribute reads from the resident alphabeta T cells found in normal skin. Among the top 100, expanded CD8+ clones were significantly decreased by tofacitinib, as was scalp clonality. Many expanded lesional clones persisted in scalp and blood during tofacitinib treatment.

Following extraction, RNA underwent reverse transcription to cDNA, which served as the sequencing template. The table came from immunoSEQ multiplex PCR; TCRdb's copy has only in-frame clones and leaves some out. The table records 200,000 to 250,000 clones, about two fifths of them present only once. Treatment specified: oral pan-JAK inhibitor, 5-10 mg twice daily. The rearrangement links TRBV30 to TRBJ1-1; D may be TRBD1 (6 bases). The specimen comprised CD4+ T cells sorted from blood, sampled between weeks 30 and 35, from a patient treated with tofacitinib. This TCR was sampled from a human donor with alopecia areata. In nucleotides, the CDR3 is TGTGCCTGGAGTGGGGGACAAACAGGGACTGAAGCTTTCTTT. Translated: CAWSGGQTGTEAFF.